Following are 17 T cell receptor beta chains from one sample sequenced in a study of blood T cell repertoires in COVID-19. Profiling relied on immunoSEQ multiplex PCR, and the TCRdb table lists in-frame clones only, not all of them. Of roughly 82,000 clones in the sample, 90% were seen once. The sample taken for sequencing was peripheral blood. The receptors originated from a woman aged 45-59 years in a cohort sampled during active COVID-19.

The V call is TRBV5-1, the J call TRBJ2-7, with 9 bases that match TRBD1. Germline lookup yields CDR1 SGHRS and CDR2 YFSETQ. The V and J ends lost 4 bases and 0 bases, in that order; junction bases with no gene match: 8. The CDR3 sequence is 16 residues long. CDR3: CASSPRTGESSYEQYF. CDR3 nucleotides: TGCGCCAGCAGCCCCCGGACAGGGGAGAGCTCCTACGAGCAGTACTTC.

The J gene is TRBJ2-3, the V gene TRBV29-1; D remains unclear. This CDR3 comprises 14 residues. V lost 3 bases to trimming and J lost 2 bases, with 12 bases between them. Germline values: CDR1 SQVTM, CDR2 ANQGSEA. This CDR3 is CSVDPLQITDTQYF. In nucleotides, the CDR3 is TGCAGCGTTGATCCGCTACAGATCACAGATACGCAGTATTTT.

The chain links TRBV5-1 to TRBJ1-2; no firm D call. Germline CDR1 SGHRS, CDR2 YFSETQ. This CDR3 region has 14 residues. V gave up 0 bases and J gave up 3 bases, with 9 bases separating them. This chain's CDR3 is CASSLERVDYGYTF. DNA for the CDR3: TGCGCCAGCAGCTTGGAGAGGGTGGACTATGGCTACACCTTC. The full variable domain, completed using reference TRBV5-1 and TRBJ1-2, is KAGVTQTPRYLIKTRGQQVTLSCSPISGHRSVSWYQQTPGQGLQFLFEYFSETQRNKGNFPGRFSGRQFSNSRSEMNVSTLELGDSALYLCASSLERVDYGYTFGSGTRLTVV.

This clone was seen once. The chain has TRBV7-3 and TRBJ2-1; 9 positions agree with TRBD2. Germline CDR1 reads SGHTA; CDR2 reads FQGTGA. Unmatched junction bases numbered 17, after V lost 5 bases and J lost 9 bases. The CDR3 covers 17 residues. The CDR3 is CASSPSRGAGGRGEQFF. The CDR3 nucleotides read TGTGCCAGCAGCCCCTCTAGGGGGGCGGGAGGGCGAGGTGAGCAGTTCTTC.

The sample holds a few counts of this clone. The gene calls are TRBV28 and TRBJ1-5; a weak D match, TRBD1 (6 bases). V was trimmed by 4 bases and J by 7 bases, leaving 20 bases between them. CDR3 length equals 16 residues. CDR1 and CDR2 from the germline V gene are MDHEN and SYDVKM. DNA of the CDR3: TGTGCCAGCAGTTCTGTGGGGCAGGGGTATGGGCAGCCCCAGCATTTT. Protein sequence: CASSSVGQGYGQPQHF.

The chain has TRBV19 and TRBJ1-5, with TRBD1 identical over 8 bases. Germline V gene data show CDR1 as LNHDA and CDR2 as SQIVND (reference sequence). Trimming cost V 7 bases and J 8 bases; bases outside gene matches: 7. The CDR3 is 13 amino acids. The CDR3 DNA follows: TGTGCCAGTACCTGGACAGGGATCGAGCCCCAGCATTTT. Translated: CASTWTGIEPQHF.

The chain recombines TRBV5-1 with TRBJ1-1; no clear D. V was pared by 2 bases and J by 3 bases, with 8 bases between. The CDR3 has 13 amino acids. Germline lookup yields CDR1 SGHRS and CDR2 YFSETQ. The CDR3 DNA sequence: TGCGCCAGCAGCTTTAGTGAAGACACTGAAGCTTTCTTT. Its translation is CASSFSEDTEAFF.

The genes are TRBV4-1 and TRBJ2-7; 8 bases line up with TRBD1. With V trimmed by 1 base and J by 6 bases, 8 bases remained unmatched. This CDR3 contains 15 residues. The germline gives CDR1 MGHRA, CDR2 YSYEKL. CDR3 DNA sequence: TGCGCCAGCAGCCAAGGGGCCCTGGACAGGGTCGAGCAGTACTTC. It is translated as CASSQGALDRVEQYF.

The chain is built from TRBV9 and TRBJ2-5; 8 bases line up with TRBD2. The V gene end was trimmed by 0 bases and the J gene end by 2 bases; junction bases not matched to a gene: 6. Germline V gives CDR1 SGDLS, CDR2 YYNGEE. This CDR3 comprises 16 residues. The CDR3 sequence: CASSVASGGGQETQYF. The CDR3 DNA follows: TGTGCCAGCAGCGTAGCGTCTGGCGGGGGGCAAGAGACCCAGTACTTC.

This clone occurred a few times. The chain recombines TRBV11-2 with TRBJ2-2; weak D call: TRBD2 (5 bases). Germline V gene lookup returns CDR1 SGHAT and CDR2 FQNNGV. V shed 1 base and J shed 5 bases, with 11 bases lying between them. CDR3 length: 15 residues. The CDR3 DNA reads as TGTGCCAGCAGCTTAGCCGTCGGAGGTACCGGGGAGCTGTTTTTT. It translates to CASSLAVGGTGELFF.

This CDR3 reads CASSLGRSSYNSPLHF. The CDR3 nucleotides read TGTGCCAGCAGTTTAGGCCGGAGCTCCTATAATTCACCCCTCCACTTT. The V and J genes are TRBV28 and TRBJ1-6, with D uncertain. In germline, CDR1 is MDHEN, CDR2 SYDVKM. This CDR3 comprises 16 residues. V lost 2 bases to trimming and J lost 0 bases, with 8 bases between them.

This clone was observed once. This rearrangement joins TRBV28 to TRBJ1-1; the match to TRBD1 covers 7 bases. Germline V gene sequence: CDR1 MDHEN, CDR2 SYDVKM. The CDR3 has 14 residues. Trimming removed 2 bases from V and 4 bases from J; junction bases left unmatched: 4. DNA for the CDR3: TGTGCCAGCAGTTTAGGACAGGTGCTCACTGAAGCTTTCTTT. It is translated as CASSLGQVLTEAFF.

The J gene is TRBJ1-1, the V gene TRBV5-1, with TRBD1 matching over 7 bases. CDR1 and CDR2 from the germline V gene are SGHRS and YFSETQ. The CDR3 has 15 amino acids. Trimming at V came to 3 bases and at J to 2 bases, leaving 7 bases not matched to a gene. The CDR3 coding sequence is TGCGCCAGCAGCTCCACAGGGGTCGGAAACACTGAAGCTTTCTTT. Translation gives CASSSTGVGNTEAFF. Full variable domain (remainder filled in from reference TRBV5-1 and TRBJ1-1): KAGVTQTPRYLIKTRGQQVTLSCSPISGHRSVSWYQQTPGQGLQFLFEYFSETQRNKGNFPGRFSGRQFSNSRSEMNVSTLELGDSALYLCASSSTGVGNTEAFFGQGTRLTVV.

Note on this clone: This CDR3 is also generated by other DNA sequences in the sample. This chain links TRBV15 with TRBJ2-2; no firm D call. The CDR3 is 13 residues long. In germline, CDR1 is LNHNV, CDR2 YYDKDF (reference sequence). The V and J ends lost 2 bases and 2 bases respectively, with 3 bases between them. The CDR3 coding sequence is TGTGCCACCAGCAGACCTAACACCGGGGAGCTGTTTTTT. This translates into CATSRPNTGELFF.

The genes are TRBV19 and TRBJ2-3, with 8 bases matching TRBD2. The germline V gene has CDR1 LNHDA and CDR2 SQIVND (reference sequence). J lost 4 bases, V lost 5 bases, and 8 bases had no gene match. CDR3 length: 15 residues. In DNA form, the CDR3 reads TGTGCCAGTAGTCCCGGGCGGGAGGAATCAGATACGCAGTATTTT. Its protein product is CASSPGREESDTQYF.

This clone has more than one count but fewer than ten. CDR3: CASSPQGLAGGKTQYF. The CDR3 bases are TGTGCCAGCAGTCCCCAGGGACTAGCGGGAGGAAAGACCCAGTACTTC. V usage is TRBV6-6 and J usage is TRBJ2-5, with TRBD2 matching 15 bases. Trimming cost V 5 bases and J 6 bases; bases outside gene matches: 7. The CDR3 is 16 amino acids. Germline loops: CDR1 MNHNY, CDR2 SVGAGI (reference sequence).

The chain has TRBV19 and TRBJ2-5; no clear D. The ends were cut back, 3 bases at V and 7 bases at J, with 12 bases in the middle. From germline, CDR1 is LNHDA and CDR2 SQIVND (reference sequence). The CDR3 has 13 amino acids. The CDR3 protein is CASSIKSDGTQYF. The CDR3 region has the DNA TGTGCCAGTAGTATCAAAAGCGACGGGACCCAGTACTTC.